A single sample gave rise to the 21 T cell receptor beta chains below, sequenced in a study of post-analysis software for immune sequencing data. General study points: Included in a set of five TRBV segments more frequent in patients than controls were TRBV5-6, TRBV5-1 and TRBV20-1.

cDNA libraries for TCR beta contained unique molecular identifiers. From the PCR reads, TCRdb called clonotypes with MiXCR, one entry per CDR3 protein. In the table there are around 400,000 distinct CDR3 sequences, more than 30% of which are singletons. For these receptors, no antigen is known. Material: blood. These receptors were collected from a girl aged 2 to 9 with multiple sclerosis.

The chain employs TRBV4-2 and TRBJ1-1, with no clear D. The CDR3 sequence is 14 residues long. V lost 1 base and J 3 bases, leaving 9 bases between the germline ends. Germline CDR1 and CDR2: LGHNA and YNFKEQ. Here the CDR3 reads CASSQGEKYTEAFF. The CDR3 DNA reads TGTGCCAGCAGCCAAGGGGAAAAATACACTGAAGCTTTCTTT.

The chain links TRBV28 to TRBJ1-5, with TRBD1 identical over 10 bases. The V gene end was trimmed by 8 bases and the J gene end by 4 bases; junction bases not matched to a gene: 8. CDR3 length equals 15 residues. The germline gives CDR1 MDHEN, CDR2 SYDVKM. CDR3 region: CASLDRGRSNQPQHF. In nucleotides, the CDR3 is TGTGCCAGCCTTGACAGGGGGCGATCAAATCAGCCCCAGCATTTT.

The chain combines TRBV12-3 or TRBV12-4 with TRBJ2-3; D possibly matches TRBD1 or TRBD2 (5 bases each). The CDR3 contains 15 residues. V lost 6 bases and J lost 4, with 17 bases in between. The CDR3 coding sequence is TGTGCCAGCAGCAACTTTGAGGGGCAGGCAGATACGCAGTATTTT. The encoded protein is CASSNFEGQADTQYF.

This chain uses TRBV12-3 or TRBV12-4 with TRBJ1-2; D remains unclear. The CDR3 extends over 12 amino acids. The ends were cut back, 3 bases at V and 8 bases at J, with 10 bases in the middle. CDR3 in amino acids: CASSLREFGYTF. The CDR3 DNA reads as TGTGCCAGCAGTTTGAGGGAGTTCGGCTACACCTTC.

This clonotype occurred a few times. The V gene is TRBV5-1, the J gene TRBJ2-1; TRBD2 is a possible D gene (6 bases). The CDR3 loop spans 15 amino acids. Germline V lookup: CDR1 SGHRS, CDR2 YFSETQ. The ends were cut back, 3 bases at V and 0 bases at J, with 10 bases in the middle. The CDR3 sequence: CASSSIAVSYNEQFF. The CDR3, as DNA: TGCGCCAGCAGCTCGATAGCGGTCTCCTACAATGAGCAGTTCTTC.

This clonotype has a handful of counts. The chain carries TRBV11-2 and TRBJ2-6; no clear D. V dropped 7 bases and J dropped 4 bases, with 8 bases sitting between them. CDR3 length: 13 residues. The germline gives CDR1 SGHAT, CDR2 FQNNGV. CDR3: CASTTDGANVLTF. CDR3 bases: TGTGCCAGCACCACAGACGGGGCCAACGTCCTGACTTTC. The complete variable domain, with remaining parts taken from reference TRBV11-2 and TRBJ2-6, reads EAGVAQSPRYKIIEKRQSVAFWCNPISGHATLYWYQQILGQGPKLLIQFQNNGVVDDSQLPKDRFSAERLKGVDSTLKIQPAKLEDSAVYLCASTTDGANVLTFGAGSRLTVL.

V usage is TRBV7-2 and J usage is TRBJ2-5, with a tentative D call TRBD1 (6 bases). The end of the DNA aligns better with TRBJ2-7, so the J call may be wrong. The CDR3 totals 13 residues. From germline, CDR1 is SGHTA and CDR2 FQGNSA. The CDR3 nucleotides are TGTGCCAGCAGCCTACAGGGTAGCGACGAGCAGTACTTC. Translated: CASSLQGSDEQYF.

This rearrangement joins TRBV7-3 to TRBJ2-1, with no clear D. This CDR3 comprises 12 residues. The germline V gene encodes CDR1 SGHTA and CDR2 FQGTGA. V dropped 0 bases and J dropped 5 bases, with 2 bases sitting between them. The CDR3 sequence: CASSLTHNEQFF. CDR3 nucleotide sequence: TGTGCCAGCAGCTTAACGCACAATGAGCAGTTCTTC.

The rearrangement joins TRBV12-3 or TRBV12-4 to TRBJ2-3; D gene unclear. The CDR3 spans 13 residues. Trimming stripped 4 bases from V and 4 bases from J, with 9 bases between. The CDR3 DNA follows: TGTGCCAGCAGTTCTTTTGGCCCAGATACGCAGTATTTT. Its protein product is CASSSFGPDTQYF.

J is TRBJ1-2 and V is TRBV20-1, with D unclear. Germline V lookup: CDR1 DFQATT, CDR2 SNEGSKA (reference sequence). The CDR3 has 19 residues. V dropped 0 bases and J dropped 2 bases, with 25 bases sitting between them. The DNA of the CDR3 is TGCAGTGCTAGAGATCAAAGGACTGCGCTGGCGGCGGGGAACTATGGCTACACCTTC. Its protein is CSARDQRTALAAGNYGYTF.

The chain links TRBV3-1 to TRBJ2-7; D call uncertain. CDR1 is LGHDT, CDR2 YNNKEL, per germline (reference sequence). V was clipped by 0 bases and J by 7 bases, with 10 bases between them. The CDR3 has 13 amino acids. The chain's CDR3 is CASSQEYGYEQYF. In DNA form, the CDR3 reads TGTGCCAGCAGCCAAGAGTACGGTTATGAGCAGTACTTC.

This clonotype has a handful of counts. The chain uses TRBV7-8 and TRBJ1-1; 9 bases line up with TRBD1. The CDR3 runs to 15 residues. The V and J ends lost 3 bases and 4 bases, in that order; junction bases with no gene match: 6. The germline gives CDR1 SGHVS, CDR2 FQNEAQ. The CDR3: CASSFTDRGPTEAFF. The CDR3 nucleotides read TGTGCCAGCAGCTTTACGGACAGGGGACCCACTGAAGCTTTCTTT. Together with reference TRBV7-8 and TRBJ1-1, the CDR3 gives the full variable domain: GAGVSQSPRYKVAKRGQDVALRCDPISGHVSLFWYQQALGQGPEFLTYFQNEAQLDKSGLPSDRFFAERPEGSVSTLKIQRTQQEDSAVYLCASSFTDRGPTEAFFGQGTRLTVV.

The J gene is TRBJ1-1, the V gene TRBV7-2; the D gene is possibly TRBD1 (5 bases). Trimming removed 5 bases from V and 4 bases from J, with 17 bases in between. CDR1 is SGHTA and CDR2 is FQGNSA in the germline V gene. The CDR3 contains 15 residues. CDR3 DNA sequence: TGTGCCAGCAGCCGGGGCCCGGGGTTGAGCACTGAAGCTTTCTTT. Its protein product is CASSRGPGLSTEAFF.

This clonotype was seen a few times. The chain recombines TRBV30 with TRBJ1-2; D ambiguous. V dropped 2 bases and J dropped 3 bases, with 7 bases sitting between them. This CDR3 contains 12 residues. The germline V gene encodes CDR1 GTSNPN and CDR2 SVGIG (reference sequence). The CDR3 sequence: CAWSPGDYGYTF. The CDR3 nucleotides read TGTGCCTGGAGTCCAGGCGACTATGGCTACACCTTC.

The CDR3 here is CAISGDGRYTGELFF. The CDR3 nucleotides are TGTGCCATCAGTGGAGACGGGAGGTACACCGGGGAGCTGTTTTTT. This chain joins TRBV10-3 and TRBJ2-2; 7 bases match TRBD2. Germline CDR1 reads ENHRY; CDR2 reads SYGVKD. V shed 4 bases and J 3 bases; nucleotides not matched to a gene: 5. The CDR3 totals 15 residues.

This clonotype has a handful of counts. The chain is built from TRBV6-6 and TRBJ2-3; perhaps TRBD2 as D (5 bases). The CDR3 is 12 amino acids. CDR1 and CDR2 (germline): MNHNY, SVGAGI (reference sequence). With 2 bases removed from V and 14 bases from J, the gap between germline ends came to 14 bases. Here the CDR3 reads CASSYGSPLPYF. CDR3 DNA: TGTGCCAGCAGTTACGGGAGCCCGTTACCGTATTTT.

This clonotype was seen more than once but under ten times. The genes are TRBV28 and TRBJ2-7; the D is unclear. Trimming pared 7 bases from V and 5 bases from J, leaving 9 bases between. This CDR3 contains 11 residues. Looked up from germline, CDR1 is MDHEN and CDR2 is SYDVKM. CDR3 loop: CASTVSHEQYF. The CDR3 DNA sequence: TGTGCCAGCACGGTTTCCCACGAGCAGTACTTC. Combining the CDR3 with reference TRBV28 and TRBJ2-7 gives the whole variable domain DVKVTQSSRYLVKRTGEKVFLECVQDMDHENMFWYRQDPGLGLRLIYFSYDVKMKEKGDIPEGYSVSREKKERFSLILESASTNQTSMYLCASTVSHEQYFGPGTRLTVT.

The chain recombines TRBV28 with TRBJ2-7; 7 bases agree with TRBD1. V dropped 7 bases and J dropped 2; count of bases not matched to a gene: 5. The germline gives CDR1 MDHEN, CDR2 SYDVKM. The CDR3 covers 13 residues. CDR3 region: CASTGQVPYEQYF. CDR3 nucleotide sequence: TGTGCCAGCACCGGACAGGTGCCCTACGAGCAGTACTTC.

As regards this clonotype: At one of its ends the junction is not consistent with the germline gene, which may arise from a read error. The chain combines TRBV5-5 with TRBJ2-6; 10 bases align to TRBD1. Germline CDR1 reads SGHKS; CDR2 reads YYEKEE (reference sequence). This CDR3 contains 18 residues. CDR3 sequence reads: CASRHDRGPTSGANVRTF. CDR3 sequence (DNA): TGTGCCAGCAGGCATGACAGGGGGCCCACCTCTGGGGCCAACGTCCGGACTTTC.

The V and J genes are TRBV5-1 and TRBJ2-5; D gene uncertain. V was clipped by 0 bases and J by 1 base, with 13 bases between them. The CDR3 length is 16 residues. Germline-derived CDR1 and CDR2 are SGHRS and YFSETQ. In DNA, the CDR3 is TGCGCCAGCAGCTTGGGAGCAACGTGGGGCCAAGAGACCCAGTACTTC. Translation: CASSLGATWGQETQYF.

The table lists this clonotype with a few counts. This chain joins TRBV29-1 and TRBJ1-1; tentatively, D is TRBD1 (5 bases). CDR1 is SQVTM, CDR2 ANQGSEA, per germline. CDR3 length equals 11 residues. V gave up 7 bases and J gave up 7 bases, with 13 bases separating them. CDR3 DNA: TGCAGCGCCGGAGGGGTGTATGAAGCTTTCTTT. Its translation is CSAGGVYEAFF.